The present T cell receptor beta chain was sequenced within a study of blood T cell repertoires in COVID-19. Study overall: Spain, Italy and the United States supplied samples that represented acute and convalescent COVID-19. PBMCs, B-cell-depleted T cells, or T cells provided the cDNA or gDNA that made up the material.

Methods used by the authors: Reference gene primer amplification gave estimated nucleated cell counts. Profiling relied on immunoSEQ multiplex PCR, and the TCRdb table lists in-frame clones only, not all of them. V, J and clone size are taken as reported in that table, and D and trimming were inferred from the DNA itself. This sample yields about 100,000 clones, of which more than 85% are seen a single time; less than 8.5% belongs to the top ten. There are 13 residues in the CDR3. Germline V gene data show CDR1 as LNHDA and CDR2 as SQIVND (reference sequence). Trimming removed 6 bases from V and 6 bases from J; junction bases left unmatched: 5.

Sequencing was performed on peripheral blood. The sequence derives from a man aged 30 to 39 in a cohort sampled during active COVID-19. The rearrangement uses TRBV19 and TRBJ2-1; 7 bases line up with TRBD1. CDR3 DNA sequence: TGTGCCAGTAGCCGAGGGACAGCCAATGAGCAGTTCTTC. This sequence encodes CASSRGTANEQFF.